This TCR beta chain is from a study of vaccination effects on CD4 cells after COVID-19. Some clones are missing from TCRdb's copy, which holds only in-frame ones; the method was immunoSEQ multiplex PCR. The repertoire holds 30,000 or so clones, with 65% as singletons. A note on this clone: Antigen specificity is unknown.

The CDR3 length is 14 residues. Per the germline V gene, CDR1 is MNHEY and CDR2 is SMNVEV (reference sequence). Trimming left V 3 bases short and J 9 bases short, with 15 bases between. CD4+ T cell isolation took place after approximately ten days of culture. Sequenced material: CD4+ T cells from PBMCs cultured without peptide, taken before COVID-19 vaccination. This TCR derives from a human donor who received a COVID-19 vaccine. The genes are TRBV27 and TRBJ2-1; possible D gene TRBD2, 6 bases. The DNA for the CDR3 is TGTGCCAGCAGTTTCCTCCCACTAGCAGGTGAGCAGTTCTTC. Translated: CASSFLPLAGEQFF.